This entry lists 24 T cell receptor beta chains sequenced from one sample in a study of T cell responses to AZD1222 COVID-19 vaccine. Some clones are missing from TCRdb's copy, which holds only in-frame ones; the method was immunoSEQ multiplex PCR. The table shows fewer than 150,000 clones, with 80% to 90% occurring only once. The sequenced sample was peripheral blood, obtained 28 days after the second AZD1222 dose. The receptors were sampled from an adult who received the AZD1222 COVID-19 vaccine.

This clone was seen a handful of times. The sample carries other DNA sequences with the same CDR3. This chain links TRBV7-9 with TRBJ1-3; D is uncertain. The CDR3 contains 14 residues. CDR1 and CDR2 from the germline V gene are SEHNR and FQNEAQ (reference sequence). Trimming took 5 bases from V and 0 from J, leaving 8 bases between them. For the CDR3, the DNA is TGTGCCAGCAGCCCAGACATCTCTGGAAACACCATATATTTT. This codes for CASSPDISGNTIYF.

This rearrangement joins TRBV23-1 to TRBJ1-2, with 7 bases aligning to TRBD1. TRBV23-1 has ORF status, its function being uncertain. The V gene end was trimmed by 0 bases and the J gene end by 7 bases; junction bases not matched to a gene: 8. There are 15 residues in the CDR3. DNA of the CDR3: TGCGCCAGCAGTCAATCGTCGCAGGACAGGTTTGGCTACACCTTC. This gives the protein CASSQSSQDRFGYTF.

V and J are TRBV5-5 and TRBJ1-1; weak D call: TRBD1 (6 bases). Germline CDR1 SGHKS, CDR2 YYEKEE (reference sequence). The CDR3 has 14 amino acids. Between the trimmed V and J ends, which lost 4 bases and 10 bases, there was a span of 20 bases. The CDR3 nucleotides read TGTGCCAGCAGCCACCAATCGACAGGCCTCGTAGCTTTCTTT. This translates into CASSHQSTGLVAFF.

The chain links TRBV30 to TRBJ1-2; D is possibly TRBD1 (5 bases). V lost 0 bases and J lost 4, with 9 bases in between. CDR1 is GTSNPN, CDR2 SVGIG, per germline (reference sequence). CDR3 length: 13 amino acids. CDR3 in DNA: TGTGCCTGGAGTGTAGCAGGGACCTATGGCTACACCTTC. This codes for CAWSVAGTYGYTF.

This chain connects TRBV10-3 to TRBJ1-3, with D possibly TRBD1 on 5 matching bases. Trimming took off 4 bases at V and 0 bases at J, with 16 bases between the two ends. CDR3 length: 17 residues. Looked up from germline, CDR1 is ENHRY and CDR2 is SYGVKD. In DNA, the CDR3 is TGTGCCATCAGTGCCCCCGGGAGGGGATCCTCTGGAAACACCATATATTTT. Protein sequence: CAISAPGRGSSGNTIYF.

The rearrangement uses TRBV19 and TRBJ2-5; D perhaps matches TRBD1 (7 bases). The V end lost 7 bases, the J end lost 5 bases, and 23 bases lay between the germline ends. The CDR3 is 16 residues long. Germline V CDR1 and CDR2: LNHDA, SQIVND (reference sequence). The CDR3 DNA is TGTGCCAGTACCCGCGGGGCCCATACAGGGGTCGAGACCCAGTACTTC. It codes for CASTRGAHTGVETQYF.

The genes are TRBV10-1 and TRBJ1-2; a weak D match, TRBD1 (5 bases). Germline V lookup: CDR1 WNHNN, CDR2 SYGVQD (reference sequence). CDR3 length equals 12 residues. V shed 4 bases and J shed 8 bases, with 11 bases lying between them. The CDR3: CASSASGPGYTF. As DNA, the CDR3 is TGCGCCAGCAGTGCGTCGGGACCGGGCTACACCTTC.

For the CDR3, the DNA is TGTGCCAGCAGCCAAGAGGTAGTAGGGGAGCAGTTCTTC. Protein product: CASSQEVVGEQFF. The V call is TRBV14, the J call TRBJ2-1; D unresolved. Germline CDR1 and CDR2: SGHDN and FVKESK. The CDR3 contains 13 residues. Between the trimmed V and J ends, which lost 0 bases and 10 bases, there was a span of 10 bases.

The V gene is TRBV9, the J gene TRBJ1-2; weak D call: TRBD1 (5 bases). Germline V gene data show CDR1 as SGDLS and CDR2 as YYNGEE. Trimming pared 3 bases from V and 3 bases from J, leaving 18 bases between. The CDR3 totals 16 residues. In DNA form, the CDR3 reads TGTGCCAGCAGCGCCCGCGACAGCCGTCAAGACTATGGCTACACCTTC. Protein sequence: CASSARDSRQDYGYTF. The full variable domain, completed using reference TRBV9 and TRBJ1-2, is DSGVTQTPKHLITATGQRVTLRCSPRSGDLSVYWYQQSLDQGLQFLIQYYNGEERAKGNILERFSAQQFPDLHSELNLSSLELGDSALYFCASSARDSRQDYGYTFGSGTRLTVV.

The rearrangement links TRBV2 to TRBJ1-5; tentative D call: TRBD1 (5 bases). The CDR3 is 16 residues long. The V gene's germline CDR1 is SNHLY and CDR2 FYNNEI. Deletions cut 4 bases from V and 6 bases from J, with 19 bases between. The CDR3 here is CASSVWASGLVQPQHF. CDR3 sequence (DNA): TGTGCCAGCAGTGTATGGGCGTCAGGGCTCGTTCAGCCCCAGCATTTT.

The chain employs TRBV29-1 and TRBJ1-1; D is possibly TRBD1 (5 bases). Germline lookup yields CDR1 SQVTM and CDR2 ANQGSEA. CDR3 length: 13 amino acids. V was cut by 6 bases and J by 2 bases, with 13 bases left in between. As DNA, the CDR3 is TGCAGCGTCTCAGACAGCTTCAACACTGAAGCTTTCTTT. The encoded protein is CSVSDSFNTEAFF. The variable domain in full, with the rest retrieved from reference TRBV29-1 and TRBJ1-1, is SAVISQKPSRDICQRGTSLTIQCQVDSQVTMMFWYRQQPGQSLTLIATANQGSEATYESGFVIDKFPISRPNLTFSTLTVSNMSPEDSSIYLCSVSDSFNTEAFFGQGTRLTVV.

The V gene is TRBV5-1, the J gene TRBJ1-2; D remains unclear. V was shortened by 4 bases and J by 3 bases, with 13 bases between the two germline ends. This CDR3 is 14 amino acids long. Germline loops: CDR1 SGHRS, CDR2 YFSETQ. Here the CDR3 reads CASSPRVRDYGYTF. The CDR3 bases are TGCGCCAGCAGCCCCCGGGTTCGGGACTATGGCTACACCTTC.

The gene calls are TRBV7-9 and TRBJ1-1; D perhaps matches TRBD1 (6 bases). The CDR3 consists of 12 residues. V was shortened by 5 bases and J by 10 bases, with 14 bases between the two germline ends. Germline CDR1 is SEHNR and CDR2 is FQNEAQ (reference sequence). CDR3 bases: TGTGCCAGCAGCGCGGACAGTACCGGAGCTTTCTTT. It encodes CASSADSTGAFF.

The chain uses TRBV7-9 and TRBJ2-7; D unclear. CDR1 and CDR2 from the germline V gene are SEHNR and FQNEAQ (reference sequence). V was trimmed by 2 bases and J by 11 bases, leaving 13 bases between them. CDR3 length: 12 amino acids. The DNA for the CDR3 is TGTGCCAGCAGCTTACCCAACCAAAGCGAGTACTTC. Residues: CASSLPNQSEYF.

A few counts support this clone. The rearrangement uses TRBV4-2 and TRBJ1-3, with a weak D call TRBD1 (6 bases). Germline V gene lookup returns CDR1 LGHNA and CDR2 YNFKEQ. The CDR3 sequence is 16 residues long. V gave up 3 bases and J gave up 1 base, with 13 bases separating them. CDR3 protein: CASSHQNQGSGNTIYF. DNA for the CDR3: TGTGCCAGCAGCCACCAAAATCAGGGGTCTGGAAACACCATATATTTT.

This chain uses TRBV2 with TRBJ1-1; TRBD1 matches 8 bases. Trimming removed 4 bases from V and 11 bases from J; junction bases left unmatched: 6. Germline V gene data show CDR1 as SNHLY and CDR2 as FYNNEI. The CDR3 loop spans 12 amino acids. The CDR3 sequence is CASSADRDRAFF. CDR3 coding DNA: TGTGCCAGCAGTGCGGACAGGGATAGGGCTTTCTTT.

This chain links TRBV3-1 (or the pseudogene TRBV3-2) with TRBJ2-1; 9 bases line up with TRBD2. Germline assignment: CDR1 LGHDT and CDR2 YNNKEL (reference sequence). The trim removed 0 bases at V and 7 bases at J, leaving 10 bases unmatched. CDR3 length: 17 amino acids. The CDR3 is CASSQERASGRQNEQFF. The CDR3 region has the DNA TGTGCCAGCAGCCAAGAGCGGGCCAGCGGGAGGCAAAATGAGCAGTTCTTC.

The chain employs TRBV3-1 (or the pseudogene TRBV3-2) and TRBJ1-6; 7 bases fit TRBD1. Per the germline V gene, CDR1 is LGHDT and CDR2 is YNNKEL (reference sequence). The length of the CDR3 is 13 residues. Losses at the gene ends were 10 bases for V and 2 bases for J; bases not matched to a gene: 2. CDR3 loop: CATGTAYNSPLHF. The CDR3 region has the DNA TGTGCCACCGGGACAGCCTATAATTCACCCCTCCACTTT.

The V gene is TRBV7-2, the J gene TRBJ1-5; unclear D gene. V lost 1 base and J lost 6, with 10 bases in between. Germline CDR1 SGHTA, CDR2 FQGNSA. The CDR3 is 14 amino acids. The CDR3 bases are TGTGCCAGCAGCTTAGAGTATCCGGGTCAGCCCCAGCATTTT. The encoded protein is CASSLEYPGQPQHF.

This sequence joins TRBV5-1 and TRBJ1-1, with 7 bases aligning to TRBD1. The length of the CDR3 is 15 residues. Germline lookup yields CDR1 SGHRS and CDR2 YFSETQ. Trimming cost V 2 bases and J 3 bases; bases outside gene matches: 7. CDR3 in amino acids: CASSFWGGTDTEAFF. CDR3 in DNA: TGCGCCAGCAGCTTTTGGGGTGGGACAGACACTGAAGCTTTCTTT.

This clone was detected a few times. The chain recombines TRBV6-1 with TRBJ1-5; D is unclear. This CDR3 contains 13 residues. Germline loops: CDR1 MNHNS, CDR2 SASEGT. V was clipped by 4 bases and J by 8 bases, with 12 bases between them. CDR3 sequence (DNA): TGTGCCAGCAGTGCAGCCCGAAGCGAGCCCCAGCATTTT. Its translation is CASSAARSEPQHF.

The chain has TRBV27 and TRBJ1-5, with 10 bases lining up with TRBD1. Germline-derived CDR1 and CDR2 are MNHEY and SMNVEV (reference sequence). The CDR3 is 15 residues long. The J segment lost 3 bases and the V segment lost 3 bases, leaving 2 bases of the junction unmatched. The CDR3 nucleotides are TGTGCCAGCAGTTTGGACAGGGGGACCAATCAGCCCCAGCATTTT. Translation gives CASSLDRGTNQPQHF.

This chain links TRBV5-4 with TRBJ2-5; possibly TRBD2 for D (6 bases). Trimming removed 6 bases at V and 2 bases at J, with 17 bases between. The CDR3 runs 15 residues. Germline CDR1 reads SGHNT; CDR2 reads YYREEE (reference sequence). The DNA for the CDR3 is TGTGCCAGCACCTACGGCCTAGCGCGTCAAGAGACCCAGTACTTC. It codes for CASTYGLARQETQYF. Supplemented by reference TRBV5-4 and TRBJ2-5, the full variable domain reads ETGVTQSPTHLIKTRGQQVTLRCSSQSGHNTVSWYQQALGQGPQFIFQYYREEENGRGNFPPRFSGLQFPNYSSELNVNALELDDSALYLCASTYGLARQETQYFGPGTRLLVL.

DNA for the CDR3: TGTGCCAGCTCCCCTGGACAGACGAAAAACACCATATATTTT. Its protein is CASSPGQTKNTIYF. The chain carries TRBV18 and TRBJ1-3; a weak D match, TRBD1 (6 bases). The germline V gene encodes CDR1 KGHSH and CDR2 LQKENI. This CDR3 is 14 amino acids long. Between the trimmed V and J ends, which lost 6 bases and 6 bases, there was a span of 15 bases.